This T cell receptor beta chain originates from a study of T cells in Graves' hyperthyroidism and ophthalmopathy. Each diagnosis drew on symptoms, thyroxine, TRAb, thyroid ultrasound and orbital computed tomography findings. The CDR3 regions of TCR beta were amplified from RNA transcripts. A first-round RT-PCR of the TCR CDR3 used the HTBI primer set. TCRdb used MiXCR to reprocess the multiplex PCR reads, holding one entry per CDR3 protein. Of about 320,000 distinct CDR3 sequences in the sample, roughly 17% are singletons; the top ten hold around 35%. This clonotype showed up many times. CDR3 length: 14 amino acids. V trimming: 7 bases; J trimming: 6 bases; junction bases outside the gene matches: 7. Germline V CDR1 and CDR2: SNHLY, FYNNEI.

The sequencing sample was made of blood. This sequence joins TRBV2 and TRBJ2-7, with 12 bases lining up with TRBD2. The receptor's source is a man aged 25-40 years with Graves' hyperthyroidism. CDR3 sequence (DNA): TGTGCCAGCACCTTGACTAGCGGGAGAGGCGAGCAGTACTTC. This translates into CASTLTSGRGEQYF.